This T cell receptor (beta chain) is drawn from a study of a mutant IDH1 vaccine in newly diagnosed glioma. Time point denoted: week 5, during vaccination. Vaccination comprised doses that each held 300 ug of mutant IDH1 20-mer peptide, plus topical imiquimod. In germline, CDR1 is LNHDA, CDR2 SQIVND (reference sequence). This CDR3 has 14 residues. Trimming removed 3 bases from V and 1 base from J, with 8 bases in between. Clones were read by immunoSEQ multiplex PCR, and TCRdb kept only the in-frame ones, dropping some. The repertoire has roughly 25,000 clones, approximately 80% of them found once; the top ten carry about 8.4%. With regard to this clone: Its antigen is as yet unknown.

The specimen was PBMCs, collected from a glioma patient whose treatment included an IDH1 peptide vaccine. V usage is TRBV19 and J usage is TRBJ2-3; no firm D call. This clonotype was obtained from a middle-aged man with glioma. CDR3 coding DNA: TGTGCCAGTAGTATGTCACCCGGCACAGATACGCAGTATTTT. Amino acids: CASSMSPGTDTQYF.